A selection of T cell receptor beta chains follows, all from one sample in a study of preoperative IRX-2 immunotherapy in early breast cancer. The method was immunoSEQ multiplex PCR; TCRdb's version includes in-frame clones alone and lacks a portion of them. In the table there are around 62,000 clones, roughly 95% of which are singletons. Sample acquisition took place from a patient treated with IRX-2 immunotherapy. These receptors were taken from a human donor with breast cancer. Each CDR3 is given with its conserved first and last residue. A D gene is named only where the DNA matches it firmly. Clone size is given for some rows only: seen once, a few or many times, or a class if the clone is expanded.

j_call v_call d_call clone_size cdr3_nt cdr3_aa
TRBJ2-1 TRBV6-1 - - TGTGCCAGCAGCCAACGGGTCTTTTATGAGCAGTTCTTC CASSQRVFYEQFF
TRBJ2-1 TRBV19 - - TGTGCCAGTAGCTTCCGGGCCGGGGGGCTCGATGAGCAGTTCTTC CASSFRAGGLDEQFF
TRBJ2-2 TRBV19 - once TGTGCCAGTAGTATAGGGGTATGGAGTGGGGCGCTGAACACCGGGGAGCTGTTTTTT CASSIGVWSGALNTGELFF
TRBJ2-3 TRBV4-3 TRBD2 once TGCGCCAGCAGCCAAGATCGGGGCGGGTTACTAGCGGGAGTGGGAGATACGCAGTATTTT CASSQDRGGLLAGVGDTQYF
TRBJ1-6 TRBV5-1 - - TGCGCCAGCAGCTTGGATACGGGGAGGTGGAATTCACCCCTCCACTTT CASSLDTGRWNSPLHF
TRBJ2-1 TRBV27 - - TGTGCCAGCAGTTTATCACTCAATGAGCAGTTCTTC CASSLSLNEQFF
TRBJ2-7 TRBV6-6 - - TGTGCCAGCGGACCTCAGGGGTCCAGTTACGAGCAGTACTTC CASGPQGSSYEQYF
TRBJ1-2 TRBV2 - once TGTGCCAGCAGTCCTAGGGGGTCGGGCTATGGCTACACCTTC CASSPRGSGYGYTF
TRBJ2-7 TRBV20-1 - - TGCAGTGCTAGGGGTCCCTACGAGCAGTACTTC CSARGPYEQYF
TRBJ2-1 TRBV5-1 TRBD2 - TGCGCCAGCAGCCCAACCGGACTAGCGGATTGGAATGAGCAGTTCTTC CASSPTGLADWNEQFF
TRBJ2-1 TRBV10-3 - - TGTGCCGCCCAGGCCGTGGAGAGCTACAATGAGCAGTTCTTC CAAQAVESYNEQFF
TRBJ2-5 TRBV11-2 - - TGTGCCAGCAGCTTAGTACCAGGGCAAGAGACCCAGTACTTC CASSLVPGQETQYF
TRBJ2-5 TRBV2 - - TGTGCCAGCAGTTTGGAGACTAGACAAGAGACCCAGTACTTC CASSLETRQETQYF
TRBJ2-1 TRBV21-1 - - TGTGCCAGCAGGGGGGGCGGGAGCAGCAATGAGCAGTTCTTC CASRGGGSSNEQFF
TRBJ2-4 TRBV15 - once TGTGCCACCAGCACGTGGGACTTAACTTCCATTCAGTACTTC CATSTWDLTSIQYF
TRBJ2-7 TRBV19 - - TGTGCCAGTAGCTTAACGAGGAGCTCCTACGAGCAGTACTTC CASSLTRSSYEQYF
TRBJ1-1 TRBV18 - - TGTGCCAGCTCACCCGTCAGGAACACTGAAGCTTTCTTT CASSPVRNTEAFF
TRBJ1-1 TRBV5-1 - - TGCGCCAGCTGCTCAACAACAGGGAACACTGAAGCTTTCTTT CASCSTTGNTEAFF
TRBJ2-7 TRBV7-2 - - TGTGCCAGCAGCTCCATATCTAACTACGAGCAGTACTTC CASSSISNYEQYF
TRBJ2-7 TRBV5-6 - - TGTGCCAGCAGACGGTCGAACTACGAGCAGTACTTC CASRRSNYEQYF
TRBJ1-4 TRBV6-5 TRBD1 - TGTGCCAGCAGTCGGACAGGGGCCGGCGAAAAACTGTTTTTT CASSRTGAGEKLFF
TRBJ1-1 TRBV5-4 - - TGTGCCAGCAGATACGGTTCCACCCCTGAAGCTTTCTTT CASRYGSTPEAFF
TRBJ2-1 TRBV7-2 TRBD2 - TGTGCCACTCAAAGCGGGACCTCCTACAATGAGCAGTTCTTC CATQSGTSYNEQFF
TRBJ1-1 TRBV2 TRBD1 - TGTGCCAGCAGTTGGGACAGGGTGAACACTGAAGCTTTCTTT CASSWDRVNTEAFF
TRBJ1-2 TRBV7-2 - once TGTGCCAGCAGCTTAGGGCCAGGGGACTATGGCTACACCTTC CASSLGPGDYGYTF
TRBJ2-7 TRBV5-1 TRBD1 - TGCGCCAGCACCCGGACAGGGGCCCCCGGCTCCTACGAGCAGTACTTC CASTRTGAPGSYEQYF
TRBJ1-5 TRBV2 - - TGTGCCAGCACGGGGGGCAGGGCCAGCAATCAGCCCCAGCATTTT CASTGGRASNQPQHF
TRBJ2-1 TRBV15 TRBD2 - TGTGCCACCAGCATAGGGACTAGCGGGGAGGAGGAGCAGTTCTTC CATSIGTSGEEEQFF
TRBJ2-1 TRBV18 - - TGTGCCAGCACCCGTGTAAAGGAAGACAATGAGCAGTTCTTC CASTRVKEDNEQFF
TRBJ1-2 TRBV28 TRBD1 - TGTGCCAGCAGTTCCCCCTCGACAGGGGCCCGACCTAACTATGGCTACACCTTC CASSSPSTGARPNYGYTF
TRBJ2-3 TRBV19 TRBD2 - TGTGCCAGTAGTGCTAGCGGCGAGGGGTCAGATACGCAGTATTTT CASSASGEGSDTQYF
TRBJ2-1 TRBV6-1 - - TGTGCCCGAAAAGGCAATGAGCAGTTCTTC CARKGNEQFF
TRBJ2-5 TRBV7-2 - - TGTGCCAGCAGCTTAATATCGGTACAGCCCCAGTACTTC CASSLISVQPQYF
TRBJ2-1 TRBV7-2 - - TGTGCCAGCACCCCTCTACCCCCCAGGGCCAATGAGCAGTTCTTC CASTPLPPRANEQFF
TRBJ1-6 TRBV13 - few TGTGCCAGCAGCCCGTACCGGACAGAGGCGGGTTCACCCCTCCACTTT CASSPYRTEAGSPLHF
TRBJ1-6 TRBV19 - - TGTGCCAGTGGCGAGCTCCATGGTTCACCCCTCCACTTT CASGELHGSPLHF
TRBJ2-7 TRBV29-1 TRBD1 - TGCAGCGTGACAGGGTTAGGCGAGCAGTACTTC CSVTGLGEQYF
TRBJ2-3 TRBV19 TRBD2 - TGTGCCAGTAGTTTGACTAGCGGGCCGGGCACAGATACGCAGTATTTT CASSLTSGPGTDTQYF
TRBJ2-1 TRBV7-8 - - TGTGCCAGCAGCACGACCCGGAGCTCCTACAATGAGCAGTTCTTC CASSTTRSSYNEQFF
TRBJ1-5 TRBV2 - - TGTGCCAGCAGTGAGGGTAATCAGCCCCAGCATTTT CASSEGNQPQHF
TRBJ2-3 TRBV30 - - TGTGCCTGTCCGGGGGGCGTCGGGGGCACAGATACGCAGTATTTT CACPGGVGGTDTQYF
TRBJ2-5 TRBV2 TRBD2 - TGTGCCAGCAGTGCCAGGACTAGCGGGAGGGTCGGTCGTTCGGAAGAGACCCAGTACTTC CASSARTSGRVGRSEETQYF
TRBJ1-6 TRBV15 TRBD1 - TGTGCCACCAGCAGAGCGGGGGGACAGTCCAATTCACCCCTCCACTTT CATSRAGGQSNSPLHF
TRBJ1-5 TRBV5-5 TRBD1 - TGTGCCAGCAGCTTAAGACAGGGGGGGATCAATCAGCCCCAGCATTTT CASSLRQGGINQPQHF
TRBJ2-3 TRBV6-1 TRBD1 once TGTGCCAGCAGTGAAGCAGTTGGACAGGGGGCAGATACGCAGTATTTT CASSEAVGQGADTQYF
TRBJ1-6 TRBV5-1 - - TGCGCCAGCAGTCAAGGACAGCCAACCAGTTCGTATCTCCACTTT CASSQGQPTSSYLHF
TRBJ1-2 TRBV4-1 - - TGCGCCAGCAGCCAGCATGGGACGGACTATGGCTACACCTTC CASSQHGTDYGYTF
TRBJ2-7 TRBV19 - - TGTGCCAGTACTCAGAGGGACCGAGACTACGAGCAGTACTTC CASTQRDRDYEQYF
TRBJ2-7 TRBV7-9 TRBD2 - TGTGCCAGCAGCTTAGCGCGGACTAGCGGGACCTACGAGCAGTACTTC CASSLARTSGTYEQYF
TRBJ2-5 TRBV5-1 - - TGCGCCAGCAGCTCCACCCTGATCCCGCAGGGGGAGACCCAGTACTTC CASSSTLIPQGETQYF
TRBJ2-2 TRBV14 - - TGTGCCAGCAGCCGAACGTTGGGGTACACCGGGGAGCTGTTTTTT CASSRTLGYTGELFF
TRBJ1-5 TRBV5-1 - - TGCGCCAGCAGCTCATCAGGGGAAAGCAATCAGCCCCAGCATTTT CASSSSGESNQPQHF
TRBJ2-1 TRBV7-9 - - TGTGCCAGCAGCTTCGGAGGGCATGAGCAGTTCTTC CASSFGGHEQFF
TRBJ2-7 TRBV14 TRBD2 once TGTGCCAGCAGCCGGGGACTACTTCGCGAGCAGTACTTC CASSRGLLREQYF
TRBJ2-5 TRBV5-1 - - TGCGCCAGCAGCCGCCCTGATGGCGGGCCGAGGGGACGAGAGACCCAGTACTTC CASSRPDGGPRGRETQYF
TRBJ1-2 TRBV7-3 - - TGTGCCAGCAGCTTAGGTCCGGGGATCAACTATGGCTACACCTTC CASSLGPGINYGYTF
TRBJ1-3 TRBV2 TRBD1 - TGTGCCAGCAGCCGGACAGGGTCATCTGGAAACACCATATATTTT CASSRTGSSGNTIYF
TRBJ2-6 TRBV7-3 TRBD2 - TGTGCCAGCAGCCACGCGGGGGGATGGGGCGGAGGGGCCAACGTCCTGACTTTC CASSHAGGWGGGANVLTF
TRBJ2-1 TRBV9 TRBD2 - TGTGCCAGCAGCCCACGGACTAGCGCGGGGGAGCAGTTCTTC CASSPRTSAGEQFF